The clone carrying this T cell receptor (beta chain) was seen many times. These data come from a study of T cells after yellow fever vaccination. One entry per CDR3 protein results from TCRdb running MiXCR on the 5' RACE reads. The sample records some 350,000 distinct CDR3 sequences, under 14% being singletons. The CDR3 is made up of 10 amino acids. Germline CDR1 reads DFQATT; CDR2 reads SNEGSKA (reference sequence). Trimming pared 0 bases from V and 14 bases from J, leaving 9 bases between. The sequence was obtained from a man aged 18 to 35 who received the YFV17D yellow fever vaccine. The sample consisted of PBMCs, taken on the day of the first yellow fever vaccination. The chain combines TRBV20-1 with TRBJ2-3; D call uncertain. The CDR3: CSARDNKRYF. The CDR3 DNA is TGCAGTGCTAGAGATAATAAGCGGTATTTT.